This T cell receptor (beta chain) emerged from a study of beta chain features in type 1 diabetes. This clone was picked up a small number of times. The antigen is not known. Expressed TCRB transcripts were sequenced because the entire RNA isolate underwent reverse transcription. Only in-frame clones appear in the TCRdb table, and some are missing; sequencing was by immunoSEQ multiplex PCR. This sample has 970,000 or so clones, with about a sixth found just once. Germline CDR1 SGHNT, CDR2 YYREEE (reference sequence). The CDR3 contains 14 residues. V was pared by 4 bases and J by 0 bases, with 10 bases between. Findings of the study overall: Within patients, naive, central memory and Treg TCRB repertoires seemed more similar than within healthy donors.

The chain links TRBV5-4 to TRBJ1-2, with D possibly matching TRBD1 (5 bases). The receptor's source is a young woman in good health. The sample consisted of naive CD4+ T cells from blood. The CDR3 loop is CASSTDRTNYGYTF. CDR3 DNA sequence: TGTGCCAGCAGCACTGACAGAACTAACTATGGCTACACCTTC.